Shown below are 3 T cell receptor beta chains from a single sample sequenced in a study of T cells expressing NK-cell markers. TCRdb reanalyzed the 5' RACE reads and collapses them to one entry per CDR3 protein, without DNA. The sample holds under 600,000 distinct CDR3 sequences. The sample taken for sequencing was blood T cells: a sorted CD56 or NKG2C T cell subset, CD4+ or CD8+ T cells, or bulk PBMC T cells (not recorded which). These TCRs come from a woman aged 45 to 65 in good health.

The chain carries TRBV5-6 and TRBJ2-7. The CDR3 spans 13 residues. Looked up from germline, CDR1 is SGHDT and CDR2 is YYEEEE. This CDR3 is CASSAGTTYEQYF. The full variable domain, rest sourced from reference TRBV5-6 and TRBJ2-7, is DAGVTQSPTHLIKTRGQQVTLRCSPKSGHDTVSWYQQALGQGPQFIFQYYEEEERQRGNFPDRFSGHQFPNYSSELNVNALLLGDSALYLCASSAGTTYEQYFGPGTRLTVT.

Here the CDR3 reads CASSQGSTDTQYF. The chain recombines TRBV25-1 with TRBJ2-3; TCRdb picks TRBD1, but there is no DNA to check that call. The CDR3 extends over 13 amino acids. Germline lookup yields CDR1 MGHDK and CDR2 SYGVNS.

V is TRBV7-9 and J is TRBJ2-5; without DNA, the TCRdb call of TRBD1 cannot be checked. The germline V gene has CDR1 SEHNR and CDR2 FQNEAQ (reference sequence). This CDR3 is 15 amino acids long. This CDR3 is CASSPPMRYQETQYF.